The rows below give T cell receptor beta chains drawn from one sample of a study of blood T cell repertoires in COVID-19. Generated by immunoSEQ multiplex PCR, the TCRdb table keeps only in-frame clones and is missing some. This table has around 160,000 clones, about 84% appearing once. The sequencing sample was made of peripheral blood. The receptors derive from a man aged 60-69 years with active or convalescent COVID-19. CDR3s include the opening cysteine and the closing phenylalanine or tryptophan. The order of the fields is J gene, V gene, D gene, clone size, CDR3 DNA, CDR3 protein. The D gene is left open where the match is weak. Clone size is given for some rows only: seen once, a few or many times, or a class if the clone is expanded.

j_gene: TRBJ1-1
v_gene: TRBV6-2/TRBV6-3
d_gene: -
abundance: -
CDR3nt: TGTGCCAGCAGTTACGAGGTCCTCTTGAACACTGAAGCTTTCTTT
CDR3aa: CASSYEVLLNTEAFF

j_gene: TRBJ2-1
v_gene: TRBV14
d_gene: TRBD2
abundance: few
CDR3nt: TGTGCCAGCAGCCAAGGACTAGCGGCCATTCATGAGCAGTTCTTC
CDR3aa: CASSQGLAAIHEQFF

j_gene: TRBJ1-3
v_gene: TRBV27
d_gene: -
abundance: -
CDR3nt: TGTGCCAGCAGGCCGGACAGTTTCTCTGGAAACACCATATATTTT
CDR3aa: CASRPDSFSGNTIYF

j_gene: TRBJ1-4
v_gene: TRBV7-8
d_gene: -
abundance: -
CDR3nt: TGTGCCAGCAGATCCACCGGGATGAGGAGCGGAAAACTGTTTTTT
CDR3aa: CASRSTGMRSGKLFF

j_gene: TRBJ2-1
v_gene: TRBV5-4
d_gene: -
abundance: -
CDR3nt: TGTGCCAGCAGCTATGGGACTCTACACTCCCTAGGTGAGCAGTTCTTC
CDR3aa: CASSYGTLHSLGEQFF

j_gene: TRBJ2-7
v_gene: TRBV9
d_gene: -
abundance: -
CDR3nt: TGTGCCAGCAGCGCCCACGAGGGCAGACAATACGAGCAGTACTTC
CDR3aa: CASSAHEGRQYEQYF

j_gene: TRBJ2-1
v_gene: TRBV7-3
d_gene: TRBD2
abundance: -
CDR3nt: TGTGCCAGCAGCTTTAGCAGGGAGGGTGAGCAGTTCTTC
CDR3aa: CASSFSREGEQFF

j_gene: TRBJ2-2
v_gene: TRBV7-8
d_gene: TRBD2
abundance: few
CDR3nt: TGTGCCAGCAGCTTAATCCAAGGGACTAGCGGAGGTATCGGGGAGCTGTTTTTT
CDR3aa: CASSLIQGTSGGIGELFF

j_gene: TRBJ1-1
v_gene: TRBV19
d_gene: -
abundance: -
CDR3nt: TGTGCCAGTACCACAGGGTGGAGCACTGAAGCTTTCTTT
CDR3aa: CASTTGWSTEAFF

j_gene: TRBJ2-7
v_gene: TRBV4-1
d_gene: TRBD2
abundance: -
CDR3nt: TGCGCCAGCAGTCCTCCCGGGGGTAGCGGGACCTACGAGCAGTACTTC
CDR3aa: CASSPPGGSGTYEQYF

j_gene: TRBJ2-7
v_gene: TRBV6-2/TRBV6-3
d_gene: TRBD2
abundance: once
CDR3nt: TGTGCCAGCAGTTACTCGACTAGCGGGAGTCGATACGAGCAGTACTTC
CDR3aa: CASSYSTSGSRYEQYF

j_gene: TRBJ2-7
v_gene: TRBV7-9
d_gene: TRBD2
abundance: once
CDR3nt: TGTGCCAGCAGCCCCGGGACTAGCGGTCTCGAGCAGTACTTC
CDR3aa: CASSPGTSGLEQYF

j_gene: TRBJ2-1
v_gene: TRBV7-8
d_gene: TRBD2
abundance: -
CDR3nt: TGTGCCAGCAGCCCCTTCCCTTTCACGAGCGGGAGCTCCTACAATGAGCAGTTCTTC
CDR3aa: CASSPFPFTSGSSYNEQFF

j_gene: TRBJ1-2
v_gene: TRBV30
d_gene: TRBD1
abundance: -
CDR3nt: TGTGCCTGGAGTAAGGACAGGGGAGGGGGCTACACCTTC
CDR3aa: CAWSKDRGGGYTF

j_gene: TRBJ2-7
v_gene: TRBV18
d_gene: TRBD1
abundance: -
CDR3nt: TGTGCCAGCTCAACCCGGGACAGCTACGAGCAGTACTTC
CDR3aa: CASSTRDSYEQYF

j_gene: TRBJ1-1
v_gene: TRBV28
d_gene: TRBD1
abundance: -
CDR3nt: TGTGCCAGCAGTTTCCCGGGACAGGAGAACACTGAAGCTTTCTTT
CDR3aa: CASSFPGQENTEAFF

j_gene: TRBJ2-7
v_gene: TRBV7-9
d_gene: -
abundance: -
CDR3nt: TGTGCCAGCAGCTCCGGGCGGGCGTACGAGCAGTACTTC
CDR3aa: CASSSGRAYEQYF

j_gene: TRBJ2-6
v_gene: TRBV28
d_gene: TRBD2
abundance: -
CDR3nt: TGTGCCAGCTACGCGGGAGGGCCAGTTACTGGGGCCAACGTCCTGACTTTC
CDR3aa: CASYAGGPVTGANVLTF

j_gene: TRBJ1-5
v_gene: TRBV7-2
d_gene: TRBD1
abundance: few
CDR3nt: TGTGCCAGCAGCGGGACAGCCACCTTTGAGCCCCAGCATTTT
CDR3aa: CASSGTATFEPQHF

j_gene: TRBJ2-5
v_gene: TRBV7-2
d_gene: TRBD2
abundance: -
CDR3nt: TGTGCCAGCAGCTCCACTAGCGGGGTGGGGACCCAGTACTTC
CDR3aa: CASSSTSGVGTQYF

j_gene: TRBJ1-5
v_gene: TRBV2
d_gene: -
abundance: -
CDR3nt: TGTGCCAGCGCGGGGGAGTACAATCAGCCCCAGCATTTT
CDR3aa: CASAGEYNQPQHF

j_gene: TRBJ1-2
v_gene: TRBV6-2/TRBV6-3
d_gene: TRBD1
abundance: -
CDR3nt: TGTGCCAGCAGTTACGACAGGGGGTCACCCTACACCTTC
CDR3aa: CASSYDRGSPYTF

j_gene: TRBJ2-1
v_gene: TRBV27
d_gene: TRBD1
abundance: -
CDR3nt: TGTGCCAGCAGTGCCCGACAGGGATACAACAATGAGCAGTTCTTC
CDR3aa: CASSARQGYNNEQFF

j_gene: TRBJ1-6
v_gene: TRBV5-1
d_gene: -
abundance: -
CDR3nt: TGCCCCCGCAGCGGGGGACCGGGGGGGAATTCACCCCTCCACTTT
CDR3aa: CPRSGGPGGNSPLHF

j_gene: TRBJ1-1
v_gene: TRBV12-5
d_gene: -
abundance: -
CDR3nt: TGTGCTAGTGTCCCGACAGGGAACACTGAAGCTTTCTTT
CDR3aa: CASVPTGNTEAFF

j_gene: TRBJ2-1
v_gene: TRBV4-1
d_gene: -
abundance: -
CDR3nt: TGCGCCAGCAGCCAAGGGGCTTTGCGGGCATCCGACAATGAGCAGTTCTTC
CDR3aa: CASSQGALRASDNEQFF

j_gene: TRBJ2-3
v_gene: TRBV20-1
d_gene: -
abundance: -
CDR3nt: TGCAGTGCTAGTCCTCCGGCCGCAGGGGAGATCACAGATACGCAGTATTTT
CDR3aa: CSASPPAAGEITDTQYF

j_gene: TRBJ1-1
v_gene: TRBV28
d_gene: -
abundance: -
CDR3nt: TGTGCCAGCAGTTCCGGCACTGAAGCTTTCTTT
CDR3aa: CASSSGTEAFF

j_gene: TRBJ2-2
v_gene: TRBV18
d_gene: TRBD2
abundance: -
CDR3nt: TGTGCCAGCTCACCACCGAGCGGGGGACCGAACACCGGGGAGCTGTTTTTT
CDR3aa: CASSPPSGGPNTGELFF

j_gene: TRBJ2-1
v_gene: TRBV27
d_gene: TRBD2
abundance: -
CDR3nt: TGTGCCAGCAGTTTACGGCTAGCGGGTAGGGATGAGCAGTTCTTC
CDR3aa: CASSLRLAGRDEQFF

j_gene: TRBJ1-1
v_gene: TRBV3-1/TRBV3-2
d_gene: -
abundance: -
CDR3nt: TGTGCCAGCAGCCTCGGGGGGCGGAACGCTGAAGCTTTCTTT
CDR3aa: CASSLGGRNAEAFF

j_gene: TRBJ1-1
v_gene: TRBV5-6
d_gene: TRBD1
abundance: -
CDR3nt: TGTGCCAGCGCTTCAGGGGGCGGCACTGAAGCTTTCTTT
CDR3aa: CASASGGGTEAFF

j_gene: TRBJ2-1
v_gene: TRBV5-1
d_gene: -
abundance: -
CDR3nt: TGCGCCAGCAGCTTGGAGGGGGTTTCAGGCAATGAGCAGTTCTTC
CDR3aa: CASSLEGVSGNEQFF

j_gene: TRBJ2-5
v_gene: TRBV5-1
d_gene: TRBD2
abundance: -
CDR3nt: TGCGCCAGCGTACTTCTAGCGGGAGTTGGAGAGACCCAGTACTTC
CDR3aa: CASVLLAGVGETQYF

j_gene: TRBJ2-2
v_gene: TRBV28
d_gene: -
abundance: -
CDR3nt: TGTGCCAGCGGCACAGCCACCGGGGAGCTGTTTTTT
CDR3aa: CASGTATGELFF

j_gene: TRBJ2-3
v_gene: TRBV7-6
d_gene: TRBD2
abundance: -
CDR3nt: TGTGCCAGCAGCCTCGGTGGGTGGGCTAGCGGGACCACAGATACGCAGTATTTT
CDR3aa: CASSLGGWASGTTDTQYF

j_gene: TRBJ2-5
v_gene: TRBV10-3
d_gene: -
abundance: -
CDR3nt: TGTGCCATCAGTGACAAGCGCGGGTCTAGGGAAGAGACCCAGTACTTC
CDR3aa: CAISDKRGSREETQYF

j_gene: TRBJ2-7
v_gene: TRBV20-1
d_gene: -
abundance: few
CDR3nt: TGCAGTGCCCTCCGACTCGAGCAGTACTTC
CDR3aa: CSALRLEQYF

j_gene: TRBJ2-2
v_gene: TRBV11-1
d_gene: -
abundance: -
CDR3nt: TGTGCCAGCAGCTTAAACAGGGCGTGGCGGGAGCTGTTTTTT
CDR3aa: CASSLNRAWRELFF